This TCR beta chain was documented in a study of T-cell reconstitution after alpha-beta-depleted transplantation in children. CDR1 and CDR2 from the germline V gene are MNHNS and SASEGT. CDR3 length: 13 amino acids. V dropped 4 bases and J dropped 2 bases, with 9 bases sitting between them. The library targeted TCRbeta and was prepared with unique molecular identifiers. TCRdb redid the calling of the PCR reads with MiXCR, one entry per CDR3 protein. The data show some 500,000 distinct CDR3 sequences, 15% to 20% seen once. This clonotype was seen more than once but under ten times. The sequenced sample was PBMCs from the stem cell graft donor, obtained from the stem cell graft. The receptor was derived from a human donor who donated a stem cell graft to a child with acute lymphoblastic leukemia. The genes are TRBV6-1 and TRBJ2-7; TRBD1 is a possible D gene (6 bases). CDR3 in amino acids: CASSGQAAYEQYF. The CDR3, as DNA: TGTGCCAGCAGTGGACAGGCCGCCTACGAGCAGTACTTC.